Each of the 14 T cell receptor beta chains below was sequenced from the same sample in a study of CXCR3-negative and CXCR3-positive naive CD8 T cells. Carrying UMI labels, the TRB cDNA libraries were prepared through 5' RACE. For each CDR3 protein, TCRdb gives one entry from its re-call of the 5' RACE reads, without DNA. Its table lists nearly 90,000 distinct CDR3 sequences. General study findings and limits: Naive CXCR3-positive cells had TRB CDR3s more hydrophobic than those of CXCR3-negative naive cells.

No cognate antigen is known for these TCRs. Sequencing was carried out using naive CXCR3+ CD8+ T cells from blood. Subset of the sample: CD45RO-CCR7+CD27+CD95- naive CD8+ T cells expressing CXCR3 (TNR3+). These receptors came from a human donor in good health. Some clones in this sample may be carry-over from other donors' samples.

This chain links TRBV28 with TRBJ2-7; checking the TCRdb D call of TRBD2 is not possible without DNA. From germline, CDR1 is MDHEN and CDR2 SYDVKM. The CDR3 loop spans 16 amino acids. This CDR3 is CASSFWTSGGFYEQYF.

The chain is built from TRBV28 and TRBJ1-1; without DNA, the TCRdb call of TRBD1 cannot be checked. The V gene's germline CDR1 is MDHEN and CDR2 SYDVKM. The CDR3 is made up of 11 amino acids. CDR3: CASSPTGEAFF.

The rearrangement uses TRBV28 and TRBJ1-5; the D call of TRBD1 rests on TCRdb alone, since no DNA is present to check it. Germline loops: CDR1 MDHEN, CDR2 SYDVKM. This CDR3 comprises 16 residues. The CDR3 loop is CASSAYPGTGDQPQHF.

The chain has TRBV20-1 and TRBJ2-7; TCRdb picks TRBD1, but there is no DNA to check that call. CDR3 length: 16 residues. Germline assignment: CDR1 DFQATT and CDR2 SNEGSKA (reference sequence). CDR3 amino acids: CSATLTGTGTSYEQYF.

J is TRBJ2-7 and V is TRBV5-5. Germline V gene lookup returns CDR1 SGHKS and CDR2 YYEKEE (reference sequence). The CDR3 spans 15 residues. The CDR3 sequence: CASSLDGQPAYEQYF.

The chain carries TRBV5-1 and TRBJ2-1; there is no DNA to check the TCRdb D call of TRBD1. This CDR3 spans 15 amino acids. The germline V gene has CDR1 SGHRS and CDR2 YFSETQ. CDR3 amino acids: CASSLVGGSYNEQFF.

This sequence joins TRBV2 and TRBJ2-7; TCRdb calls TRBD1, which cannot be checked without DNA. The germline V gene has CDR1 SNHLY and CDR2 FYNNEI. The CDR3 has 14 amino acids. The CDR3 sequence is CASFYRGAGGEQYF.

J is TRBJ1-1 and V is TRBV5-1; without DNA, the TCRdb call of TRBD1 cannot be checked. Germline loops: CDR1 SGHRS, CDR2 YFSETQ. The CDR3 length is 14 residues. The CDR3 is CASSLIRGGTEAFF.

The V call is TRBV12-5, the J call TRBJ2-3; TCRdb reports TRBD1, a call that lacks DNA to check it against. The CDR3 has 14 residues. CDR1 is LGHNT and CDR2 is FRNRAP in the germline V gene. The CDR3 protein is CASGLLGAGDTQYF.

The chain employs TRBV5-1 and TRBJ2-1; without DNA, the TCRdb call of TRBD2 cannot be checked. Germline CDR1 reads SGHRS; CDR2 reads YFSETQ. This CDR3 has 15 amino acids. The CDR3: CASSLGSGEYNEQFF.

The chain is built from TRBV7-3 and TRBJ2-3; TCRdb's D call, TRBD2, is unchecked because there is no DNA. The V gene's germline CDR1 is SGHTA and CDR2 FQGTGA. The CDR3 is 19 residues long. The CDR3 loop reads CASSLSSSGGAFGTDTQYF. The variable domain in full, with the rest retrieved from reference TRBV7-3 and TRBJ2-3, is GAGVSQTPSNKVTEKGKYVELRCDPISGHTALYWYRQSLGQGPEFLIYFQGTGAADDSGLPNDRFFAVRPEGSVSTLKIQRTERGDSAVYLCASSLSSSGGAFGTDTQYFGPGTRLTVL.

The J gene is TRBJ2-1, the V gene TRBV28; TCRdb's D call, TRBD1, is unchecked because there is no DNA. The V gene's germline CDR1 is MDHEN and CDR2 SYDVKM. The CDR3 consists of 12 residues. This chain's CDR3 is CASSTLGVEQFF.

This chain connects TRBV6-1 to TRBJ2-1; TCRdb's D call of TRBD1 is untestable without DNA. There are 16 residues in the CDR3. From germline, CDR1 is MNHNS and CDR2 SASEGT. The CDR3 here is CASSNKQGAFVNEQFF.

CDR3 region: CSVDTGSMVDEQFF. This sequence joins TRBV29-1 and TRBJ2-1; TCRdb outputs TRBD1, but without DNA this stays unchecked. Germline V gene lookup returns CDR1 SQVTM and CDR2 ANQGSEA. The CDR3 runs to 14 residues.